Each of the 27 T cell receptor beta chains below was sequenced from the same sample in a study of T cell changes during pregnancy in multiple sclerosis. Some clones are missing from TCRdb's copy, which holds only in-frame ones; the method was immunoSEQ multiplex PCR. The sample includes under 55,000 clones, around nine tenths of them seen just once. Sequenced here: CD4+ T cells from peripheral blood mononuclear cells, sampled before pregnancy. The source is a female donor with multiple sclerosis, enrolled in a pregnancy study.

This rearrangement joins TRBV19 to TRBJ2-1; the D gene is possibly TRBD1 (6 bases). Germline V gives CDR1 LNHDA, CDR2 SQIVND (reference sequence). The CDR3 covers 13 residues. V lost 6 bases and J 9 bases, leaving 15 bases between the germline ends. CDR3 sequence (DNA): TGTGCCAGTAGACCCACAGGGAGAGGTGAGCAGTTCTTC. Translated: CASRPTGRGEQFF.

The CDR3 region is CASSLGTGYGEKLFF. CDR3 bases: TGTGCCAGCAGCTTAGGAACAGGGTATGGGGAAAAACTGTTTTTT. The chain carries TRBV7-9 and TRBJ1-4; D perhaps matches TRBD1 (6 bases). This CDR3 spans 15 amino acids. The germline V gene has CDR1 SEHNR and CDR2 FQNEAQ (reference sequence). V lost 1 base and J 8 bases, leaving 14 bases between the germline ends.

The rearrangement uses TRBV27 and TRBJ2-1, with 7 positions matching TRBD2. The CDR3 covers 14 residues. With 6 bases clipped from V and 9 bases from J, the junction kept 11 bases outside the gene matches. Germline CDR1 and CDR2: MNHEY and SMNVEV (reference sequence). The CDR3 sequence is CASRPNLAVGEQFF. In DNA, the CDR3 is TGTGCCAGCAGACCGAATCTAGCGGTCGGTGAGCAGTTCTTC.

The chain is built from TRBV14 and TRBJ2-2; TRBD2 might be the D (5 bases). This CDR3 is 14 amino acids long. Trimming removed 4 bases at V and 5 bases at J, with 11 bases between. The germline gives CDR1 SGHDN, CDR2 FVKESK. Here the CDR3 DNA reads TGTGCCAGCAGCCCACTAGTTAGGACCGGGGAGCTGTTTTTT. Its protein product is CASSPLVRTGELFF.

This clone was observed a single time. The chain uses TRBV25-1 and TRBJ1-5; D not resolved. Germline V CDR1 and CDR2: MGHDK, SYGVNS. The V end lost 2 bases, the J end lost 4 bases, and 6 bases lay between the germline ends. The CDR3 has 13 residues. CDR3: CASSEGRNQPQHF. The CDR3 DNA sequence: TGTGCCAGCAGTGAAGGCCGTAATCAGCCCCAGCATTTT.

The CDR3 nucleotides read TGTGCCAGCAGAGTTTCCGGGACAGGCTCCTACAATGAGCAGTTCTTC. It is translated as CASRVSGTGSYNEQFF. V gene TRBV27 combines with J gene TRBJ2-1, with 8 positions matching TRBD1. The junction had 7 bases not matched to a gene; V was cut back by 6 bases and J by 0 bases. The germline V gene encodes CDR1 MNHEY and CDR2 SMNVEV (reference sequence). This CDR3 spans 16 amino acids.

The chain links TRBV5-4 to TRBJ1-4, with TRBD1 as a possible D gene (6 bases). Trimming pared 1 base from V and 5 bases from J, leaving 6 bases between. CDR1 and CDR2 from the germline V gene are SGHNT and YYREEE (reference sequence). CDR3 size: 13 residues. The CDR3 is CASSLTGNEKLFF. The CDR3 bases are TGTGCCAGCAGCTTGACAGGGAATGAAAAACTGTTTTTT.

This chain uses TRBV12-1 with TRBJ1-1; the listed D gene, TRBD1, was not tested against the DNA. TRBV12-1 is termed a pseudogene. This CDR3 is built from 13 residues. The CDR3 spells CASSFRGQKKAFF. The CDR3 DNA is TGTGCCAGCAGCTTTAGGGGACAGAAAAAAGCTTTCTTT.

This rearrangement joins TRBV5-1 to TRBJ2-7; TRBD1 agrees at 8 bases. This CDR3 spans 15 amino acids. CDR1 SGHRS and CDR2 YFSETQ come from the germline V gene. Losses at the gene ends were 4 bases for V and 5 bases for J; bases not matched to a gene: 11. CDR3 in amino acids: CASSSIQGASHEQYF. For the CDR3, the DNA is TGCGCCAGCAGCAGCATCCAGGGGGCTAGCCACGAGCAGTACTTC.

This rearrangement joins TRBV2 to TRBJ1-3; 8 bases match TRBD1. The CDR3 has 14 amino acids. V shed 7 bases and J 5 bases; nucleotides not matched to a gene: 7. Germline V gives CDR1 SNHLY, CDR2 FYNNEI. CDR3: CASTFGQGRNTIYF. CDR3 sequence (DNA): TGTGCCAGCACTTTCGGACAGGGAAGAAACACCATATATTTT.

This rearrangement joins TRBV10-3 to TRBJ2-7, with TRBD2 as a possible D gene (6 bases). CDR1 ENHRY and CDR2 SYGVKD come from the germline V gene. CDR3 length: 14 residues. The V end lost 5 bases, the J end lost 6 bases, and 17 bases lay between the germline ends. CDR3 in DNA: TGTGCCATCAGTCCGACTAGTGGCTCAGCCGAGCAGTACTTC. This translates into CAISPTSGSAEQYF.

V gene TRBV4-3 combines with J gene TRBJ2-7; D is uncertain. CDR1 LGHNA and CDR2 YSLEER come from the germline V gene. The CDR3 totals 16 residues. The V end was cut by 0 bases, the J end by 0 bases, with 12 bases between. CDR3 nucleotides: TGCGCCAGCAGCCAAGATTGGGCTTCAAGCTCCTACGAGCAGTACTTC. This sequence encodes CASSQDWASSSYEQYF.

The V gene is TRBV27, the J gene TRBJ2-5; 11 bases align to TRBD2. The CDR3 consists of 17 residues. The germline V gene encodes CDR1 MNHEY and CDR2 SMNVEV (reference sequence). The trim removed 1 base at V and 3 bases at J, leaving 7 bases unmatched. CDR3 amino acids: CASSLLALAGGKETQYF. The CDR3 DNA follows: TGTGCCAGCAGTTTATTAGCCCTAGCGGGAGGCAAAGAGACCCAGTACTTC.

The chain couples TRBV9 to TRBJ2-5; TRBD1 matches 8 bases. J gave up 7 bases and V 3 bases, and 8 bases lay outside the gene matches. The CDR3 is 14 amino acids. CDR1 is SGDLS, CDR2 YYNGEE, per germline. In nucleotides, the CDR3 is TGTGCCAGCAGCGACCGGACAGGGCTTGGGACCCAGTACTTC. Protein sequence: CASSDRTGLGTQYF.

The chain joins TRBV18 to TRBJ1-1; D is undetermined. The germline V and J ends were trimmed by 8 bases and 5 bases, with 18 bases remaining between them. This CDR3 contains 14 residues. Germline V gives CDR1 KGHSH, CDR2 LQKENI. In DNA, the CDR3 is TGTGCCAGCGCTTCAGGACTCTTCGGGACTGAAGCTTTCTTT. The encoded protein is CASASGLFGTEAFF.

The chain has TRBV5-5 and TRBJ2-1; 10 bases agree with TRBD2. The CDR3 length is 15 residues. The V gene's germline CDR1 is SGHKS and CDR2 YYEKEE (reference sequence). With V trimmed by 2 bases and J by 5 bases, 4 bases remained unmatched. The CDR3 here is CASSFGLAADNEQFF. The DNA for the CDR3 is TGTGCCAGCAGCTTCGGACTAGCGGCAGACAATGAGCAGTTCTTC.

The genes are TRBV11-1 and TRBJ2-1; 9 bases agree with TRBD2. Germline lookup yields CDR1 SGHAT and CDR2 FQDESV (reference sequence). J gave up 0 bases and V 5 bases, and 11 bases lay outside the gene matches. The CDR3 is 18 amino acids. CDR3 DNA sequence: TGTGCCAGCAGCGCGGGAGGGCCAATAGAAAGCTCCTACAATGAGCAGTTCTTC. This encodes CASSAGGPIESSYNEQFF.

J is TRBJ2-2 and V is TRBV19; possible D gene TRBD1, 6 bases. CDR3 length: 16 residues. Between the trimmed V and J ends, which lost 3 bases and 6 bases, there was a span of 17 bases. Germline V lookup: CDR1 LNHDA, CDR2 SQIVND (reference sequence). The CDR3 loop reads CASSILGGPSPGELFF. In DNA, the CDR3 is TGTGCCAGTAGTATTCTTGGGGGCCCATCACCCGGGGAGCTGTTTTTT. The entire variable domain, with the rest obtained from reference TRBV19 and TRBJ2-2, is as follows: DGGITQSPKYLFRKEGQNVTLSCEQNLNHDAMYWYRQDPGQGLRLIYYSQIVNDFQKGDIAEGYSVSREKKESFPLTVTSAQKNPTAFYLCASSILGGPSPGELFFGEGSRLTVL.

This chain links TRBV5-1 with TRBJ1-2; D gene ambiguous. Germline V gene data show CDR1 as SGHRS and CDR2 as YFSETQ. This CDR3 is 13 amino acids long. V was cut by 4 bases and J by 7 bases, with 14 bases left in between. The CDR3 loop reads CASSEEMSVGYTF. CDR3 bases: TGCGCCAGCAGCGAGGAGATGAGTGTTGGCTACACCTTC.

V is TRBV30 and J is TRBJ2-6; a weak D match, TRBD1 (5 bases). The CDR3 runs 14 residues. Per the germline V gene, CDR1 is GTSNPN and CDR2 is SVGIG (reference sequence). The germline V and J ends were trimmed by 3 bases and 3 bases, with 9 bases remaining between them. In DNA form, the CDR3 reads TGTGCCTGGAGCGAAGGGGTTGGGGCCAACGTCCTGACTTTC. This gives the protein CAWSEGVGANVLTF.

The chain joins TRBV7-2 to TRBJ2-7, with a tentative D call TRBD1 (5 bases). Germline CDR1 reads SGHTA; CDR2 reads FQGNSA. The CDR3 has 15 amino acids. V was trimmed by 1 base and J by 4 bases, leaving 14 bases between them. The CDR3 is CASSLESRVEYEQYF. The CDR3 DNA is TGTGCCAGCAGCTTAGAATCCAGGGTCGAGTACGAGCAGTACTTC. Full variable domain (missing parts from reference TRBV7-2 and TRBJ2-7): GAGVSQSPSNKVTEKGKDVELRCDPISGHTALYWYRQSLGQGLEFLIYFQGNSAPDKSGLPSDRFSAERTGGSVSTLTIQRTQQEDSAVYLCASSLESRVEYEQYFGPGTRLTVT.

This clone was recorded a few times. Other DNA variants within this sample encode the same CDR3. The chain joins TRBV6-1 to TRBJ1-2; 9 positions agree with TRBD1. The CDR3 totals 14 residues. The J segment lost 5 bases and the V segment lost 3 bases, leaving 4 bases of the junction unmatched. CDR1 MNHNS and CDR2 SASEGT come from the germline V gene. The CDR3 reads CASSDRDRAYGYTF. The DNA of the CDR3 is TGTGCCAGCAGTGACCGGGACAGGGCATATGGCTACACCTTC.

This chain links TRBV28 with TRBJ2-7, with 9 bases aligning to TRBD1. The CDR3 runs to 12 residues. Germline CDR1 and CDR2: MDHEN and SYDVKM. V trimming: 9 bases; J trimming: 2 bases; junction bases outside the gene matches: 2. CDR3 loop: CASTGGPYEQYF. The CDR3 region has the DNA TGTGCCAGTACAGGGGGCCCCTACGAGCAGTACTTC.

The chain has TRBV4-3 and TRBJ2-7, with 8 nucleotides matching TRBD2. Trimming took 4 bases from V and 3 from J; bases not matched to a gene: 5. CDR1 is LGHNA, CDR2 YSLEER, per germline. The CDR3 is made up of 14 amino acids. The CDR3 coding sequence is TGCGCCAGCAGCCGAACTAGCGGATTCTACGAGCAGTACTTC. As protein: CASSRTSGFYEQYF.

The V call is TRBV28, the J call TRBJ2-7, with D unresolved. Per germline, CDR1 MDHEN and CDR2 SYDVKM. The CDR3 has 13 amino acids. V lost 3 bases to trimming and J lost 2 bases, with 8 bases between them. The CDR3 bases are TGTGCCAGCAGTTTCCGGGTGGCCTACGAGCAGTACTTC. This codes for CASSFRVAYEQYF.

CDR3 protein: CASSVGQAVTDTQYF. The CDR3 DNA reads as TGTGCCAGCAGTGTGGGACAGGCGGTCACAGATACGCAGTATTTT. The rearrangement uses TRBV6-1 and TRBJ2-3, with 8 bases fitting TRBD1. The CDR3 length is 15 residues. J was trimmed by 2 bases and V by 4 bases; bases with no gene match: 5. CDR1 MNHNS and CDR2 SASEGT come from the germline V gene.

V gene TRBV5-1 combines with J gene TRBJ2-7, with 9 bases aligning to TRBD1. The CDR3 has 16 amino acids. Losses at the gene ends were 4 bases for V and 3 bases for J; bases not matched to a gene: 11. Germline V lookup: CDR1 SGHRS, CDR2 YFSETQ. In DNA form, the CDR3 reads TGCGCCAGCAGCCGGCGCGTAGGACAGGGGTACTACGAGCAGTACTTC. Amino acids: CASSRRVGQGYYEQYF.